The present T cell receptor (beta chain) was sequenced within a study of T cells in localized non-small cell lung cancer. This table comes from immunoSEQ multiplex PCR, and its TCRdb copy is limited to in-frame clones, with some not included. The table has 30,000 to 40,000 clones, approximately 90% seen once. Specimen: peripheral blood mononuclear cells, collected before any cancer treatment. This receptor was obtained from a male donor older than 55 with stage II lung adenocarcinoma.

CDR3 residues: CASIRRGQLNQPQHF. The CDR3 coding sequence is TGTGCCAGTATTCGAAGGGGACAGCTGAATCAGCCCCAGCATTTT. The rearrangement uses TRBV19 and TRBJ1-5; 7 nucleotides match TRBD1. Germline CDR1 LNHDA, CDR2 SQIVND (reference sequence). The CDR3 totals 15 residues. Trimming removed 7 bases from V and 4 bases from J; junction bases left unmatched: 10. Combining the CDR3 with reference TRBV19 and TRBJ1-5 gives the whole variable domain DGGITQSPKYLFRKEGQNVTLSCEQNLNHDAMYWYRQDPGQGLRLIYYSQIVNDFQKGDIAEGYSVSREKKESFPLTVTSAQKNPTAFYLCASIRRGQLNQPQHFGDGTRLSIL.